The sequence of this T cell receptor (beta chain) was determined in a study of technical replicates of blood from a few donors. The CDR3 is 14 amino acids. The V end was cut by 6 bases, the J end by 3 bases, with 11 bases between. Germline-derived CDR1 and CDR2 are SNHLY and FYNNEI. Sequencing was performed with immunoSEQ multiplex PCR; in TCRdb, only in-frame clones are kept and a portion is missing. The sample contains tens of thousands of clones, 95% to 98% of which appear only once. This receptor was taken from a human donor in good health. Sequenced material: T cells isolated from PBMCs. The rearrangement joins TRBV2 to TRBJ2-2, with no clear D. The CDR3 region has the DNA TGTGCCAGCAGGCCCTGGCAAGACACCGGGGAGCTGTTTTTT. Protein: CASRPWQDTGELFF.